This TCR beta chain emerged from a study of shared clonotypes between healthy human individuals. At the level of the study: The study used three CD4 naive, three CD4 memory, two CD8 naive and one CD8 memory plate per donor. Study-wide points: Among donors, clonotype sharing was expected to be affected by sequencing depth.

Deep was the level used in running the assay. Here immunoSEQ multiplex PCR was the method, and the copy in TCRdb shows in-frame clones only, minus some. The data contain millions of clones, 90% to 95% of them singletons. Germline values: CDR1 SNHLY, CDR2 FYNNEI. V lost 2 bases, J lost 2 bases, and 12 bases lay in between. The CDR3 contains 15 residues. Concerning this clone: The antigen is unknown.

This rearrangement joins TRBV2 to TRBJ1-1; perhaps TRBD1 as D (6 bases). This clonotype was sampled from a man younger than 35 in good health. The sequencing input was naive CD4+ T cells sorted from blood. Subset of the sample: CD45RA+ positively selected. The CDR3 coding sequence is TGTGCCAGCAGTGAAATCGGGGGGCCTAACACTGAAGCTTTCTTT. It translates to CASSEIGGPNTEAFF.